What follows are 25 T cell receptor beta chains derived from one specimen sequenced in a study of a mutant IDH1 vaccine in newly diagnosed glioma. Some clones are missing from TCRdb's copy, which holds only in-frame ones; the method was immunoSEQ multiplex PCR. This sample carries roughly 52,000 clones, around 84% of them seen once, and the ten largest clones take around 4.1%. Sample time point: week 35, safety follow-up. In the vaccine, a single dose held 300 ug of the mutant IDH1 20-mer peptide, along with topical imiquimod. These TCRs are of unknown antigen specificity. Here the sequenced sample was PBMCs, taken from a glioma patient whose treatment included an IDH1 peptide vaccine. Receptor source: a woman aged 18 to 35 with glioma.

V usage is TRBV9 and J usage is TRBJ2-7; 9 bases fit TRBD2. CDR3 length: 16 residues. J lost 0 bases, V lost 0 bases, and 4 bases had no gene match. Germline CDR1 and CDR2: SGDLS and YYNGEE. DNA of the CDR3: TGTGCCAGCAGCGTAGGGGGCGGGGGGGGCTCCTACGAGCAGTACTTC. Translated, it gives CASSVGGGGGSYEQYF.

The CDR3 loop reads CASSRQGYGYTF. DNA for the CDR3: TGTGCCAGCAGCCGACAGGGATATGGCTACACCTTC. The rearrangement uses TRBV7-9 and TRBJ1-2; TRBD1 aligns across 7 bases. CDR1 SEHNR and CDR2 FQNEAQ come from the germline V gene (reference sequence). V lost 5 bases and J lost 5; bases outside the gene matches: 2. The CDR3 is 12 amino acids. Using reference TRBV7-9 and TRBJ1-2 for the parts outside the CDR3, the full variable domain is DTGVSQNPRHKITKRGQNVTFRCDPISEHNRLYWYRQTLGQGPEFLTYFQNEAQLEKSRLLSDRFSAERPKGSFSTLEIQRTEQGDSAMYLCASSRQGYGYTFGSGTRLTVV.

This clone was counted only a few times. The V gene is TRBV4-3, the J gene TRBJ2-6; 7 bases map to TRBD1. The CDR3 loop spans 16 amino acids. Trimming cost V 1 base and J 2 bases; bases outside gene matches: 2. Germline CDR1 reads LGHNA; CDR2 reads YSLEER. The CDR3 region has the DNA TGCGCCAGCAGCCAAGCGCAGGGGGCTGGGGCCAACGTCCTGACTTTC. Translation gives CASSQAQGAGANVLTF.

This clone showed up just a few times. The chain combines TRBV19 with TRBJ1-4, with D possibly TRBD1 on 5 matching bases. This CDR3 region has 17 residues. Trimming pared 4 bases from V and 0 bases from J, leaving 15 bases between. Germline V gene lookup returns CDR1 LNHDA and CDR2 SQIVND (reference sequence). CDR3 DNA: TGTGCCAGTAGTACCTGGGACCGACGTCCAACTAATGAAAAACTGTTTTTT. Protein: CASSTWDRRPTNEKLFF.

The gene calls are TRBV2 and TRBJ2-7, with D maybe TRBD2 (6 bases). Trimming removed 10 bases from V and 6 bases from J, with 16 bases in between. CDR1 SNHLY and CDR2 FYNNEI come from the germline V gene. The length of the CDR3 is 12 residues. The CDR3 DNA reads TGTGCCACCTCCATCCAGGGAGGCGAGCAGTACTTC. Translation gives CATSIQGGEQYF. The full variable domain, completed using reference TRBV2 and TRBJ2-7, is EPEVTQTPSHQVTQMGQEVILRCVPISNHLYFYWYRQILGQKVEFLVSFYNNEISEKSEIFDDQFSVERPDGSNFTLKIRSTKLEDSAMYFCATSIQGGEQYFGPGTRLTVT.

The chain is built from TRBV6-1 and TRBJ2-3; D remains unclear. The ends were cut back, 10 bases at V and 0 bases at J, with 17 bases in the middle. The CDR3 extends over 15 amino acids. Germline lookup yields CDR1 MNHNS and CDR2 SASEGT. CDR3 amino acids: CATQRRAPSTDTQYF. The CDR3 DNA reads as TGTGCCACTCAGCGTCGCGCTCCTAGCACAGATACGCAGTATTTT.

The chain carries TRBV27 and TRBJ1-2; D possibly corresponds to TRBD1 (6 bases). Germline V gene lookup returns CDR1 MNHEY and CDR2 SMNVEV (reference sequence). The CDR3 spans 12 residues. V lost 8 bases, J lost 2 bases, and 9 bases lay in between. The chain's CDR3 is CASGGGNYGYTF. DNA of the CDR3: TGTGCCAGCGGGGGGGGCAACTATGGCTACACCTTC.

The chain links TRBV19 to TRBJ1-1, with unresolved D. This CDR3 spans 14 amino acids. With 3 bases removed from V and 1 base from J, the gap between germline ends came to 9 bases. CDR1 and CDR2 (germline): LNHDA, SQIVND (reference sequence). CDR3 protein: CASSILPWNTEAFF. DNA for the CDR3: TGTGCCAGTAGTATCCTACCGTGGAACACTGAAGCTTTCTTT.

The CDR3 nucleotides read TGTGCCAGCAGCTTCCCCTCTTGGGGCCGAGGGGCCAACGTCCTGACTTTC. It yields the protein CASSFPSWGRGANVLTF. The chain couples TRBV5-4 to TRBJ2-6, with D possibly being TRBD1 (5 bases). The CDR3 is 17 amino acids. V was cut by 2 bases and J by 4 bases, with 16 bases left in between. From germline, CDR1 is SGHNT and CDR2 YYREEE (reference sequence).

Only a few counts were recorded for this clone. The chain joins TRBV2 to TRBJ1-1; D is unclear. This CDR3 contains 12 residues. V lost 2 bases and J 3 bases, leaving 4 bases between the germline ends. Germline CDR1 is SNHLY and CDR2 is FYNNEI. In DNA form, the CDR3 reads TGTGCCAGCAGTGAAAGGGACACTGAAGCTTTCTTT. Encoded protein: CASSERDTEAFF. Supplemented by reference TRBV2 and TRBJ1-1, the full variable domain reads EPEVTQTPSHQVTQMGQEVILRCVPISNHLYFYWYRQILGQKVEFLVSFYNNEISEKSEIFDDQFSVERPDGSNFTLKIRSTKLEDSAMYFCASSERDTEAFFGQGTRLTVV.

The chain carries TRBV7-9 and TRBJ2-3, with D possibly matching TRBD1 (5 bases). Trimming removed 1 base from V and 0 bases from J, with 8 bases in between. Per germline, CDR1 SEHNR and CDR2 FQNEAQ (reference sequence). The CDR3 has 15 amino acids. In nucleotides, the CDR3 is TGTGCCAGCAGCTTAGGACAGACTAGCACAGATACGCAGTATTTT. This sequence encodes CASSLGQTSTDTQYF.

V is TRBV4-1 and J is TRBJ2-7; D is ambiguous. This CDR3 region has 14 residues. CDR1 and CDR2 from the germline V gene are MGHRA and YSYEKL. Trimming shortened V by 4 bases and J by 0 bases, and 10 bases separated the two germline ends. The DNA for the CDR3 is TGCGCCAGCAGCCTGGGGTCGGGCTCCTACGAGCAGTACTTC. As protein: CASSLGSGSYEQYF.

This clone was seen only a few times. The chain recombines TRBV9 with TRBJ2-2; D perhaps matches TRBD1 (5 bases). Germline loops: CDR1 SGDLS, CDR2 YYNGEE. The V end was cut by 4 bases, the J end by 6 bases, with 16 bases between. This CDR3 has 15 residues. DNA of the CDR3: TGTGCCAGCAGCCCCAGGGTGGGTCTCGCCGGGGAGCTGTTTTTT. Amino acid sequence: CASSPRVGLAGELFF.

The rearrangement uses TRBV20-1 and TRBJ2-5; D ambiguous. The CDR3 loop spans 11 amino acids. CDR1 DFQATT and CDR2 SNEGSKA come from the germline V gene (reference sequence). The V and J ends lost 1 base and 8 bases respectively, with 8 bases between them. CDR3 in DNA: TGCAGTGCTAGAGCGGGCCGCACCCAGTACTTC. Translation gives CSARAGRTQYF.

For the CDR3, the DNA is TGTGCCAGCAGTTTGAGGGGGGCTGGAGAGACCCAGTACTTC. This codes for CASSLRGAGETQYF. V and J are TRBV27 and TRBJ2-5, with D possibly being TRBD1 or TRBD2 (6 bases each). With 3 bases removed from V and 4 bases from J, the gap between germline ends came to 12 bases. CDR3 length: 14 residues. In germline, CDR1 is MNHEY, CDR2 SMNVEV (reference sequence).

The genes are TRBV29-1 and TRBJ1-2; 7 positions agree with TRBD1. Germline trimming cut 6 bases from V and 4 bases from J; bases unmatched to any gene: 5. Germline CDR1 and CDR2: SQVTM and ANQGSEA. This CDR3 is built from 12 residues. CDR3 sequence (DNA): TGCAGCGTCCCGGGACAGATCTATGGCTACACCTTC. It codes for CSVPGQIYGYTF.

As for this clone: At one end, the junction sequence differs from germline, possibly due to a read error. This chain connects TRBV7-9 to TRBJ2-3, with no clear D. Germline V CDR1 and CDR2: SEHNR, FQNEAQ (reference sequence). The CDR3 has 14 residues. The CDR3 nucleotides are TGTGCCAGCAACTTAGGTGGCGGCACAGATACGCAGTATTTT. This codes for CASNLGGGTDTQYF. The whole variable domain, filled in from reference TRBV7-9 and TRBJ2-3, reads DTGVSQNPRHKITKRGQNVTFRCDPISEHNRLYWYRQTLGQGPEFLTYFQNEAQLEKSRLLSDRFSAERPKGSFSTLEIQRTEQGDSAMYLCASNLGGGTDTQYFGPGTRLTVL.

The rearrangement links TRBV6-1 to TRBJ2-7; TRBD2 might be the D (6 bases). CDR3 length: 16 residues. Trimming took 2 bases from V and 0 from J, leaving 14 bases between them. CDR1 and CDR2 (germline): MNHNS, SASEGT. The CDR3, as DNA: TGTGCCAGCAGTGAATACGGCGGGGATAGCTCCTACGAGCAGTACTTC. Translating gives CASSEYGGDSSYEQYF.

This sequence joins TRBV18 and TRBJ1-2, with unresolved D. Germline CDR1 and CDR2: KGHSH and LQKENI. This CDR3 region has 16 residues. V lost 3 bases and J 2 bases, leaving 16 bases between the germline ends. Here the CDR3 DNA reads TGTGCCAGCTCACCCGGGTATGCGGGAGGGAACTATGGCTACACCTTC. Residues: CASSPGYAGGNYGYTF.

This clone was observed once. The same CDR3 can be traced to other DNA sequences in this sample. CDR3 sequence: CASSLGGYGYTF. Written as DNA, the CDR3 is TGTGCCAGCAGCTTAGGGGGTTATGGCTACACCTTC. The rearrangement joins TRBV5-5 to TRBJ1-2; perhaps TRBD1 as D (6 bases). The CDR3 is 12 residues long. Germline V gene data show CDR1 as SGHKS and CDR2 as YYEKEE (reference sequence). V was shortened by 2 bases and J by 5 bases, with 7 bases between the two germline ends.

The V call is TRBV7-9, the J call TRBJ2-5; the D gene is possibly TRBD1 (5 bases). The V and J ends lost 1 base and 7 bases respectively, with 16 bases between them. The CDR3 contains 15 residues. Germline V gene data show CDR1 as SEHNR and CDR2 as FQNEAQ (reference sequence). The CDR3 loop is CASSLDVDRKATQYF. CDR3 in DNA: TGTGCCAGCAGCTTAGATGTTGACAGAAAGGCGACCCAGTACTTC.

The J gene is TRBJ1-1, the V gene TRBV6-6; D is perhaps TRBD1 (6 bases). V was cut by 6 bases and J by 6 bases, with 14 bases left in between. From germline, CDR1 is MNHNY and CDR2 SVGAGI (reference sequence). The CDR3 loop spans 13 amino acids. CDR3 residues: CASRNREGAEAFF. Written as DNA, the CDR3 is TGTGCCAGCAGAAACAGGGAGGGGGCTGAAGCTTTCTTT.

The J gene is TRBJ2-1, the V gene TRBV19; no clear D gene. The CDR3 runs to 13 residues. The germline V and J ends were trimmed by 6 bases and 6 bases, with 12 bases remaining between them. Germline values: CDR1 LNHDA, CDR2 SQIVND (reference sequence). The CDR3 sequence is CASSRGRINEQFF. The CDR3 DNA reads as TGTGCCAGTAGCAGAGGACGGATCAATGAGCAGTTCTTC.

The chain has TRBV21-1 and TRBJ1-3; TRBD1, as called in the table, went unchecked against the DNA. TRBV21-1 is a pseudogene segment. This CDR3 is built from 11 residues. The DNA for the CDR3 is TGTGCCACCGTTCAGGGAAACACCATATATTTT. Translated: CATVQGNTIYF.

The CDR3 is CASSPSGGQGLYEQYF. In DNA, the CDR3 is TGTGCCAGCAGTCCCTCGGGGGGACAGGGGCTCTACGAGCAGTACTTC. The chain couples TRBV27 to TRBJ2-7, with 10 bases lining up with TRBD1. The CDR3 contains 16 residues. J gave up 3 bases and V 5 bases, and 10 bases lay outside the gene matches. The germline CDR1 and CDR2 sequences are MNHEY and SMNVEV (reference sequence).